This entry lists 15 T cell receptor beta chains sequenced from one sample in a study of CD8 T cells in Susac syndrome. The authors reverse transcribed roughly 0.5 to 1 ug RNA with random hexamers. TCRdb re-called the immunoSEQ multiplex PCR reads through MiXCR, storing one row per CDR3 protein. This sample has about 66,000 distinct CDR3 sequences, with about 94% found just once. Sequenced sample: CD8+ T cells from PBMCs. These receptors were taken from a human donor with multiple sclerosis.

Within the sample, this clonotype is medium-sized (0.01 to 0.1%). The chain recombines TRBV3-1 with TRBJ2-5, with D possibly TRBD2 on 5 matching bases. Germline V gene data show CDR1 as LGHDT and CDR2 as YNNKEL (reference sequence). The CDR3 totals 13 residues. The ends were cut back, 7 bases at V and 4 bases at J, with 13 bases in the middle. DNA of the CDR3: TGTGCCAGCACCGGTCCCGAGGGAGAGACCCAGTACTTC. Its translation is CASTGPEGETQYF.

In its sample, this clonotype was seen once. The chain has TRBV28 and TRBJ1-2, with 8 bases matching TRBD1. This CDR3 contains 13 residues. V shed 5 bases, J shed 2 bases, and the junction held 1 base outside the gene matches. CDR1 and CDR2 (germline): MDHEN, SYDVKM. The CDR3 loop is CASSTGGNYGYTF. Here the CDR3 DNA reads TGTGCCAGCAGTACAGGGGGAAACTATGGCTACACCTTC.

The V call is TRBV4-1, the J call TRBJ1-1; D not certain. Germline V CDR1 and CDR2: MGHRA, YSYEKL. V was cut by 3 bases and J by 1 base, with 9 bases left in between. The CDR3 has 14 amino acids. CDR3 in amino acids: CASSHKTGNTEAFF. The CDR3 region has the DNA TGCGCCAGCAGCCATAAGACGGGGAACACTGAAGCTTTCTTT.

The V gene is TRBV28, the J gene TRBJ2-1; 8 bases align to TRBD2. Germline CDR1 reads MDHEN; CDR2 reads SYDVKM. V shed 9 bases, J shed 5 bases, and the junction held 3 bases outside the gene matches. This CDR3 region has 12 residues. The CDR3 nucleotides read TGTGCCAGTAAGCGGGAGAACAATGAGCAGTTCTTC. Its protein is CASKRENNEQFF.

The genes are TRBV29-1 and TRBJ2-5; TRBD2 is a possible D gene (6 bases). Trimming took 3 bases from V and 5 from J, leaving 10 bases between them. Per germline, CDR1 SQVTM and CDR2 ANQGSEA. The CDR3 runs 12 residues. CDR3 amino acids: CSVEGGEETQYF. In DNA, the CDR3 is TGCAGCGTTGAGGGCGGGGAGGAGACCCAGTACTTC.

The chain has TRBV25-1 and TRBJ2-1, with a tentative D call TRBD2 (6 bases). V dropped 5 bases and J dropped 2 bases, with 13 bases sitting between them. Per germline, CDR1 MGHDK and CDR2 SYGVNS. CDR3 length: 15 residues. The CDR3 here is CASSTGERAYNEQFF. The CDR3, as DNA: TGTGCCAGCAGTACGGGGGAGCGGGCCTACAATGAGCAGTTCTTC.

The chain is built from TRBV13 and TRBJ2-7; D remains ambiguous. The CDR3 runs 14 residues. Germline V lookup: CDR1 PRHDT, CDR2 FYEKMQ (reference sequence). The V and J ends lost 1 base and 2 bases respectively, with 9 bases between them. CDR3 sequence reads: CASSLEGGPYEQYF. The CDR3 coding sequence is TGTGCCAGCAGCTTAGAGGGCGGCCCCTACGAGCAGTACTTC.

The V gene is TRBV20-1, the J gene TRBJ2-1; TRBD2 matches at 10 bases. Germline lookup yields CDR1 DFQATT and CDR2 SNEGSKA (reference sequence). The J segment lost 4 bases and the V segment lost 1 base, leaving 16 bases of the junction unmatched. This CDR3 has 19 residues. CDR3 loop: CSARGGLAGDGMEYNEQFF. The CDR3 DNA is TGCAGTGCTAGAGGGGGGCTAGCGGGAGATGGGATGGAGTACAATGAGCAGTTCTTC.

The gene calls are TRBV18 and TRBJ2-3; weak D call: TRBD2 (5 bases). Between the trimmed V and J ends, which lost 0 bases and 3 bases, there was a span of 10 bases. The CDR3 consists of 15 residues. Per the germline V gene, CDR1 is KGHSH and CDR2 is LQKENI. The CDR3 DNA is TGTGCCAGCTCACCACCGAGGGAGAGTACAGATACGCAGTATTTT. It encodes CASSPPRESTDTQYF. Filled out from reference TRBV18 and TRBJ2-3, the complete variable domain reads NAGVMQNPRHLVRRRGQEARLRCSPMKGHSHVYWYRQLPEEGLKFMVYLQKENIIDESGMPKERFSAEFPKEGPSILRIQQVVRGDSAAYFCASSPPRESTDTQYFGPGTRLTVL.

This sequence joins TRBV7-9 and TRBJ2-7, with D tentatively TRBD2 (5 bases). V lost 5 bases, J lost 0 bases, and 14 bases lay in between. The CDR3 covers 15 residues. Germline V gives CDR1 SEHNR, CDR2 FQNEAQ (reference sequence). Here the CDR3 reads CASSPPGVSSYEQYF. CDR3 bases: TGTGCCAGCAGCCCCCCCGGGGTAAGCTCCTACGAGCAGTACTTC. Looking up the rest from reference TRBV7-9 and TRBJ2-7 gives the full variable domain: DTGVSQNPRHKITKRGQNVTFRCDPISEHNRLYWYRQTLGQGPEFLTYFQNEAQLEKSRLLSDRFSAERPKGSFSTLEIQRTEQGDSAMYLCASSPPGVSSYEQYFGPGTRLTVT.

This chain joins TRBV7-9 and TRBJ2-1, with 9 nucleotides matching TRBD2. J lost 2 bases, V lost 7 bases, and 3 bases had no gene match. Germline CDR1 SEHNR, CDR2 FQNEAQ (reference sequence). The CDR3 totals 14 residues. For the CDR3, the DNA is TGTGCCAGCATGCGGGAGGGCCCCTACAATGAGCAGTTCTTC. This translates into CASMREGPYNEQFF.

The V call is TRBV19, the J call TRBJ2-7; 9 nucleotides match TRBD2. Germline CDR1 is LNHDA and CDR2 is SQIVND (reference sequence). The ends lost 9 bases at V and 6 bases at J; junction bases unmatched: 9. The CDR3 is 13 residues long. The CDR3 spells CASGGGGVAEQYF. As DNA, the CDR3 is TGTGCCAGCGGAGGCGGGGGGGTGGCCGAGCAGTACTTC.

This rearrangement joins TRBV19 to TRBJ2-1; D assignment may be TRBD1 or TRBD2 (6 bases each). V lost 1 base, J lost 3 bases, and 10 bases lay in between. Germline V lookup: CDR1 LNHDA, CDR2 SQIVND (reference sequence). The CDR3 has 15 residues. The CDR3 coding sequence is TGTGCCAGTAGTATAGGTAGGGGGGTCTACAATGAGCAGTTCTTC. Translating gives CASSIGRGVYNEQFF. Complete variable domain (other parts from reference TRBV19 and TRBJ2-1): DGGITQSPKYLFRKEGQNVTLSCEQNLNHDAMYWYRQDPGQGLRLIYYSQIVNDFQKGDIAEGYSVSREKKESFPLTVTSAQKNPTAFYLCASSIGRGVYNEQFFGPGTRLTVL.

The chain recombines TRBV29-1 with TRBJ2-2; 7 positions agree with TRBD2. Losses at the gene ends were 7 bases for V and 4 bases for J; bases not matched to a gene: 9. Germline assignment: CDR1 SQVTM and CDR2 ANQGSEA. The CDR3 runs to 14 residues. CDR3 loop: CSAGPGEGTGELFF. The CDR3 bases are TGCAGCGCGGGACCCGGGGAGGGCACCGGGGAGCTGTTTTTT.

The CDR3 DNA is TGTGCCAGCAGGGGACTAGCGGGAGGGCCGGGGGATACGCAGTATTTT. Protein: CASRGLAGGPGDTQYF. V gene TRBV13 combines with J gene TRBJ2-3; 16 positions agree with TRBD2. CDR1 is PRHDT and CDR2 is FYEKMQ in the germline V gene (reference sequence). Losses at the gene ends were 6 bases for V and 6 bases for J; bases not matched to a gene: 6. This CDR3 spans 16 amino acids. Full variable domain (missing parts from reference TRBV13 and TRBJ2-3): AAGVIQSPRHLIKEKRETATLKCYPIPRHDTVYWYQQGPGQDPQFLISFYEKMQSDKGSIPDRFSAQQFSDYHSELNMSSLELGDSALYFCASRGLAGGPGDTQYFGPGTRLTVL.